These T cell receptor beta chains were read from a single sample in a study of siplizumab effects on memory and regulatory T cells. Generated by immunoSEQ multiplex PCR, the TCRdb table keeps only in-frame clones and is missing some. Of about 110,000 clones in the sample, just over 90% were seen once. The sequencing input was Tregs sorted from blood. These receptor sequences come from a human donor in good health. The CDR3 runs from the conserved cysteine through the conserved F or W. The D gene is left open where the match is weak. Expanded clones are given a class, and other clones once, few, many or no size at all.

D	size	V	J	CDR3	DNA
.	.	TRBV6-5	TRBJ2-2	CASSYSGILTGELFF	TGTGCCAGCAGTTATTCCGGGATCCTTACCGGGGAGCTGTTTTTT
TRBD1	.	TRBV5-1	TRBJ2-3	CASSRGQLGTDTQYF	TGCGCCAGCAGCAGGGGACAGTTGGGCACAGATACGCAGTATTTT
.	once	TRBV7-8	TRBJ2-3	CASSLNRGSTDTQYF	TGTGCCAGCAGCTTAAATCGCGGGAGCACAGATACGCAGTATTTT
TRBD2	.	TRBV11-2	TRBJ2-1	CASSPQSSGWGNEQFF	TGTGCCAGCAGCCCGCAGTCTAGCGGGTGGGGGAATGAGCAGTTCTTC
.	.	TRBV11-2	TRBJ2-5	CASSSAWGAGETQYF	TGTGCCAGCAGCTCGGCCTGGGGGGCGGGGGAGACCCAGTACTTC
TRBD1	.	TRBV2	TRBJ2-3	CARQGPRTDTQYF	TGTGCCAGACAGGGGCCCCGCACAGATACGCAGTATTTT
.	.	TRBV5-1	TRBJ2-5	CASSQGHNKETQYF	TGCGCCAGCAGTCAGGGACACAATAAAGAGACCCAGTACTTC
TRBD1	.	TRBV19	TRBJ2-7	CASSITGTGVVYEQYF	TGTGCCAGTAGTATTACGGGGACAGGGGTGGTTTACGAGCAGTACTTC
.	.	TRBV2	TRBJ1-5	CASTAYYSNQPQHF	TGTGCCAGCACCGCTTACTATAGCAATCAGCCCCAGCATTTT
.	.	TRBV7-6	TRBJ2-1	CASSPLTGGIHEQFF	TGTGCCAGCAGCCCTCTTACGGGGGGCATCCATGAGCAGTTCTTC
TRBD1	.	TRBV7-2	TRBJ1-2	CASSYRTGATSMGYTF	TGTGCCAGCAGCTATAGGACAGGGGCAACATCTATGGGCTACACCTTC
TRBD1	.	TRBV4-2	TRBJ1-6	CASSRGGQGASNSPLHF	TGTGCCAGCAGCAGGGGAGGCCAGGGGGCGAGTAATTCACCCCTCCACTTT
.	.	TRBV5-8	TRBJ2-3	CASSFGSGYTDTQYF	TGTGCCAGCAGCTTTGGCAGCGGCTACACAGATACGCAGTATTTT
TRBD2	.	TRBV18	TRBJ2-7	CASRRGVRSYEQYF	TGTGCCAGCCGACGGGGGGTCCGCTCCTACGAGCAGTACTTC
.	once	TRBV28	TRBJ2-5	CASTFGLGVSYETQYF	TGTGCCAGCACCTTTGGGCTGGGGGTGAGTTACGAGACCCAGTACTTC
TRBD1	.	TRBV19	TRBJ1-2	CASSIAVQGDYGYTF	TGTGCCAGTAGTATAGCCGTCCAGGGGGACTATGGCTACACCTTC